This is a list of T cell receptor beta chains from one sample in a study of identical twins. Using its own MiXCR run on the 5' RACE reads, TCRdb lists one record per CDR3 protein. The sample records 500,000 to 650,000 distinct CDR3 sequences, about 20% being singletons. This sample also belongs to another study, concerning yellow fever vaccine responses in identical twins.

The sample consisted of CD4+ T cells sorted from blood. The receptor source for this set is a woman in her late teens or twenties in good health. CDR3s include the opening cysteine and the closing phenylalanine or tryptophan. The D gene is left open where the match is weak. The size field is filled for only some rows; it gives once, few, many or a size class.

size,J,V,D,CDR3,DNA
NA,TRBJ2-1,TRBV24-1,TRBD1,CATSPDRGSYNEQFF,TGTGCCACCAGCCCGGACAGGGGGTCTTACAATGAGCAGTTCTTC
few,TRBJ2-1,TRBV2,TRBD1,CASNRDRGQGEQFF,TGTGCCAGCAACCGGGACAGGGGTCAAGGTGAGCAGTTCTTC
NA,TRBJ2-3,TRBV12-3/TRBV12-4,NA,CASILPPFTDTQYF,TGTGCCAGCATTTTACCCCCCTTCACAGATACGCAGTATTTT
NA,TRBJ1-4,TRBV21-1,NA,CAAKGQGSILDEKLFF,TGTGCCGCCAAAGGGCAGGGGTCGATTCTTGATGAAAAACTGTTTTTT
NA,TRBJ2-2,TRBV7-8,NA,CASSLVSASSTGELFF,TGTGCCAGCAGCTTAGTTTCGGCTAGCAGCACCGGGGAGCTGTTTTTT
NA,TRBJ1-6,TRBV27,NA,CASSRSGGVGYNSPLHF,TGTGCCAGCAGTCGCAGTGGGGGCGTAGGATATAATTCACCCCTCCACTTT
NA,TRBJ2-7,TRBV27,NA,CASSWPYEQYF,TGTGCCAGCAGTTGGCCTTACGAGCAGTACTTC
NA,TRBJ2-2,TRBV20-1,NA,CSARNTIPSARAVTGELFF,TGCAGTGCTAGAAACACGATCCCCTCGGCCCGAGCGGTCACCGGGGAGCTGTTTTTT
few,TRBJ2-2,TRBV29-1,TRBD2,CSAKTSGTYTGELFF,TGCAGCGCTAAGACTAGCGGGACGTACACCGGGGAGCTGTTTTTT
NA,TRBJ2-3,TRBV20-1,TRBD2,CSARLAGVGFTDTQYF,TGCAGTGCTAGACTAGCGGGAGTGGGGTTCACAGATACGCAGTATTTT
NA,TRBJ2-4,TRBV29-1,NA,CSVPGWGLAKNIQYF,TGCAGCGTGCCCGGGTGGGGGCTAGCCAAAAACATTCAGTACTTC
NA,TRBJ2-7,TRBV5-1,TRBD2,CASSTEAGGPYEQYF,TGCGCCAGCAGCACTGAGGCGGGAGGGCCCTACGAGCAGTACTTC
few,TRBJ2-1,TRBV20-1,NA,CSAEDWWGNEQFF,TGCAGTGCTGAGGACTGGTGGGGGAATGAGCAGTTCTTC
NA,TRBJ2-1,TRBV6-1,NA,CASSAPGPREQFF,TGTGCCAGCAGTGCGCCGGGACCAAGAGAGCAGTTCTTC
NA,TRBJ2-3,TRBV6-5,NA,CASSYFRGYF,TGTGCCAGCAGTTACTTCCGAGGGTATTTT
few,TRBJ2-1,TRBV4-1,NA,CASSPPGVRREQFF,TGCGCCAGCAGCCCTCCCGGTGTTAGAAGAGAGCAGTTCTTC
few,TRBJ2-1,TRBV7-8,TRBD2,CASSLATTSVYEQFF,TGTGCCAGCAGCTTAGCGACGACTAGCGTGTATGAGCAGTTCTTC
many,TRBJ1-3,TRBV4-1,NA,CASSQVGGNTIYF,TGCGCCAGCAGCCAAGTAGGAGGAAACACCATATATTTT